These 10 T cell receptor beta chains were sequenced from one sample in a study of blood T cell dynamics during melanoma immunotherapy. Time point denoted: pre-treatment baseline. Assay used: immunoSEQ multiplex PCR; TCRdb lists only in-frame clones, some missing. The table has about 3,600 clones, 95% to 98% seen once. The sample in question was effector memory CD8+ T cells from blood, obtained from a patient treated with checkpoint blockade. The receptor source for this set is a human donor with melanoma.

The chain links TRBV15 to TRBJ1-5; D is undetermined. Trimming removed 0 bases at V and 6 bases at J, with 12 bases between. The germline V gene has CDR1 LNHNV and CDR2 YYDKDF (reference sequence). This CDR3 region has 15 residues. CDR3 in DNA: TGTGCCACCAGCAGAGATGAGGGTGTCGGTCAGCCCCAGCATTTT. It encodes CATSRDEGVGQPQHF. Full variable domain (outside the CDR3, taken from reference TRBV15 and TRBJ1-5): DAMVIQNPRYQVTQFGKPVTLSCSQTLNHNVMYWYQQKSSQAPKLLFHYYDKDFNNEADTPDNFQSRRPNTSFCFLDIRSPGLGDTAMYLCATSRDEGVGQPQHFGDGTRLSIL.

The chain employs TRBV27 and TRBJ2-7; 8 bases are a match to TRBD1. Trimming removed 1 base from V and 5 bases from J; junction bases left unmatched: 7. Germline assignment: CDR1 MNHEY and CDR2 SMNVEV (reference sequence). The CDR3 length is 15 residues. CDR3 sequence: CASSLLGDRRHEQYF. Here the CDR3 DNA reads TGTGCCAGCAGTTTATTGGGGGACAGGAGGCACGAGCAGTACTTC.

This clone was counted once. The chain combines TRBV5-1 with TRBJ1-2; D gene unclear. The germline V gene encodes CDR1 SGHRS and CDR2 YFSETQ. V lost 0 bases and J lost 6, with 15 bases in between. This CDR3 contains 15 residues. CDR3 protein: CASSLASGREHGYTF. CDR3 in DNA: TGCGCCAGCAGCTTGGCCTCTGGAAGGGAACATGGCTACACCTTC.

V gene TRBV6-5 combines with J gene TRBJ1-5; no clear D gene. This CDR3 comprises 14 residues. Germline CDR1 is MNHEY and CDR2 is SVGAGI. Trimming cost V 4 bases and J 0 bases, with 7 bases left between them. The CDR3 spells CASSSGSSNQPQHF. The DNA of the CDR3 is TGTGCCAGCAGTTCCGGCAGTAGCAATCAGCCCCAGCATTTT.

This clone has just one count. The gene calls are TRBV28 and TRBJ2-3, with D unresolved. The ends were cut back, 2 bases at V and 6 bases at J, with 12 bases in the middle. Germline-derived CDR1 and CDR2 are MDHEN and SYDVKM. The CDR3 length is 14 residues. The CDR3 region is CASSLVQAQDTQYF. CDR3 coding DNA: TGTGCCAGCAGTTTAGTGCAGGCCCAGGATACGCAGTATTTT.

The chain links TRBV19 to TRBJ1-6, with 7 bases aligning to TRBD1. The CDR3 runs 14 residues. V shed 1 base, J shed 7 bases, and the junction held 1 base outside the gene matches. Germline lookup yields CDR1 LNHDA and CDR2 SQIVND (reference sequence). The CDR3 reads CASSIAQGNSPLHF. CDR3 bases: TGTGCCAGTAGTATAGCACAGGGGAATTCACCCCTCCACTTT.

This chain links TRBV7-9 with TRBJ2-5, with D possibly TRBD1 on 5 matching bases. The J call may be faulty, since TRBJ2-7 better matches the DNA end. CDR1 and CDR2 from the germline V gene are SEHNR and FQNEAQ (reference sequence). This CDR3 is built from 14 residues. The CDR3 sequence: CASSLADKSYEQYF. As DNA, the CDR3 is TGTGCCAGCAGCTTAGCGGACAAATCCTACGAGCAGTACTTC.

The chain is built from TRBV20-1 and TRBJ2-5; D unresolved. V lost 4 bases and J lost 9, with 12 bases in between. CDR1 is DFQATT, CDR2 SNEGSKA, per germline (reference sequence). There are 11 residues in the CDR3. The CDR3 DNA reads TGCAGTGCTAATGATATTTGGGCCCAGTACTTC. It codes for CSANDIWAQYF.

The CDR3: CASRREGTGNTIYF. For the CDR3, the DNA is TGTGCCAGCAGGCGGGAGGGGACTGGAAACACCATATATTTT. The chain recombines TRBV28 with TRBJ1-3, with a tentative D call TRBD1 (5 bases). The germline gives CDR1 MDHEN, CDR2 SYDVKM. V lost 6 bases to trimming and J lost 2 bases, with 11 bases between them. The CDR3 sequence is 14 residues long.

The rearrangement links TRBV4-1 to TRBJ1-2; a weak D match, TRBD1 (5 bases). CDR3 length: 15 amino acids. V lost 3 bases to trimming and J lost 4 bases, with 15 bases between them. Germline loops: CDR1 MGHRA, CDR2 YSYEKL. The CDR3 reads CASSHERETVYGYTF. The CDR3 region has the DNA TGCGCCAGCAGCCACGAACGTGAGACAGTCTATGGCTACACCTTC.